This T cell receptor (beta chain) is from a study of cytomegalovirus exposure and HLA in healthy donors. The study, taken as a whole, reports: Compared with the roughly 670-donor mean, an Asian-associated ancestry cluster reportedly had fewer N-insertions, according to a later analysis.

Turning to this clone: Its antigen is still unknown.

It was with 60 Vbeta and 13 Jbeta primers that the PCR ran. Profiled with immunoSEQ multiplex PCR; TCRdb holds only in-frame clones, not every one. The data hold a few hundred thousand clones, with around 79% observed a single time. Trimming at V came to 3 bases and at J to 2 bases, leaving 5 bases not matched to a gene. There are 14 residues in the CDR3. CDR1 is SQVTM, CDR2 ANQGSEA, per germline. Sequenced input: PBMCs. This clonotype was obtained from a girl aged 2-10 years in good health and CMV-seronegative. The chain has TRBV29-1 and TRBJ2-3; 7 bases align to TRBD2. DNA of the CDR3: TGCAGCGTTGAGCAGGGACTAATCACAGATACGCAGTATTTT. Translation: CSVEQGLITDTQYF.